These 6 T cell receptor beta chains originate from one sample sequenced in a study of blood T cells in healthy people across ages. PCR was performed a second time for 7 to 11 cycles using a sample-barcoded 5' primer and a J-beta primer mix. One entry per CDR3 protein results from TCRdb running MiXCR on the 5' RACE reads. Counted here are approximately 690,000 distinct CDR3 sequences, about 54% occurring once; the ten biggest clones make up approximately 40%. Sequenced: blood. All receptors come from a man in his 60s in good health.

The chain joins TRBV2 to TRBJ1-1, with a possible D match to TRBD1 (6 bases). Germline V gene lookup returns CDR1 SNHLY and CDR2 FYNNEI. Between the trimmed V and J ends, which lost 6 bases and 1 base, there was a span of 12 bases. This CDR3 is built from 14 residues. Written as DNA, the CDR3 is TGTGCCAGCAGGCGTCGGACAGAGAACACTGAAGCTTTCTTT. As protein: CASRRRTENTEAFF.

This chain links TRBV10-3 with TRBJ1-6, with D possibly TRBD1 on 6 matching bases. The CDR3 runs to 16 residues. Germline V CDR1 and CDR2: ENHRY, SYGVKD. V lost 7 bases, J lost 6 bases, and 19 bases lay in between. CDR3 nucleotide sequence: TGTGCCATCAAATCAGACAGGCCCCGGGGTAATTCACCCCTCCACTTT. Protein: CAIKSDRPRGNSPLHF.

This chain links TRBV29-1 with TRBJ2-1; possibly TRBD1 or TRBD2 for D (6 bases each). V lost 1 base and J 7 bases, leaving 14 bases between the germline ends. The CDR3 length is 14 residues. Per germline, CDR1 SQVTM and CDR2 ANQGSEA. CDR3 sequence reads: CSVEGGASRNEQFF. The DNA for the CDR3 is TGCAGCGTTGAAGGGGGGGCTAGTCGGAATGAGCAGTTCTTC.

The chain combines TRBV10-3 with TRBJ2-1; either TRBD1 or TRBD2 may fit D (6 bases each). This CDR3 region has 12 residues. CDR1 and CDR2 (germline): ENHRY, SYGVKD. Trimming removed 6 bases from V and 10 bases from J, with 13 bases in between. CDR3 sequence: CAIRSVGGEQFF. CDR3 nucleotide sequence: TGTGCCATCAGATCCGTAGGGGGGGAGCAGTTCTTC.

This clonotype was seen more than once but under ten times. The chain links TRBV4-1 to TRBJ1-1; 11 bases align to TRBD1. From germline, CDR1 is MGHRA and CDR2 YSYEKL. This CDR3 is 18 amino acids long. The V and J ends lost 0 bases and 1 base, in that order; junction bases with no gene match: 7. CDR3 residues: CASSQDLGTGGENTEAFF. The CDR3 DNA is TGCGCCAGCAGCCAAGATCTGGGGACAGGGGGGGAGAACACTGAAGCTTTCTTT.

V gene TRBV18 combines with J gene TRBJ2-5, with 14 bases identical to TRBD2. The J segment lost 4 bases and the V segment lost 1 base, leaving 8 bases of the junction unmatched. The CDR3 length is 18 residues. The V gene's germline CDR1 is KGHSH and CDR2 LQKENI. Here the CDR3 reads CASSPRTSGGHLGETQYF. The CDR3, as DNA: TGTGCCAGCTCACCACGGACTAGCGGGGGGCATCTGGGAGAGACCCAGTACTTC.